This TCR beta chain was sequenced during a study of blood T cell repertoires in COVID-19. In the study overall: COVID-19 samples collected from the United States, Italy and Spain covered acute and convalescent phases. Nucleic acid was either cDNA or gDNA, and it came from T cells, B-cell-depleted T cells, or PBMCs.

Trimming cost V 2 bases and J 4 bases; bases outside gene matches: 5. The length of the CDR3 is 15 residues. Germline CDR1 and CDR2: SGDLS and YYNGEE. This clone was observed a single time. In the authors' workflow: Estimation of nucleated cell counts relied on the amplification of reference gene primers. Clones were sequenced by immunoSEQ multiplex PCR, and TCRdb holds only the in-frame ones, with some missing. D and trimming come from the DNA, and the V and J calls and clone size come from that table. The sample records approximately 100,000 clones, around nine tenths being singletons. J is TRBJ1-4 and V is TRBV9, with 7 nucleotides matching TRBD1. Sequencing input: peripheral blood. This receptor was obtained from a human donor in a cohort sampled during active COVID-19. The CDR3: CASSVGTVVNEKLFF. CDR3 in DNA: TGTGCCAGCAGCGTCGGGACAGTTGTTAATGAAAAACTGTTTTTT. Full variable domain (rest looked up from reference TRBV9 and TRBJ1-4): DSGVTQTPKHLITATGQRVTLRCSPRSGDLSVYWYQQSLDQGLQFLIQYYNGEERAKGNILERFSAQQFPDLHSELNLSSLELGDSALYFCASSVGTVVNEKLFFGSGTQLSVL.